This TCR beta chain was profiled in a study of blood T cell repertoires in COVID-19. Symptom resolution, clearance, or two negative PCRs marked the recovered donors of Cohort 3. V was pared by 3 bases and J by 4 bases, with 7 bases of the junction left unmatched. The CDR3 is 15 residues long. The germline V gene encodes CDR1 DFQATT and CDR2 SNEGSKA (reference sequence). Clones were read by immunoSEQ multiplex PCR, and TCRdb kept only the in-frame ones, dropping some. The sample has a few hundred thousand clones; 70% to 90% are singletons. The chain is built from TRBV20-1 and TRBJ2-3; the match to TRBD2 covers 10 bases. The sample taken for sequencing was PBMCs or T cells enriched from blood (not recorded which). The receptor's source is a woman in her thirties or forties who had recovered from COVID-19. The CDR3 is CSASVLAGSADTQYF. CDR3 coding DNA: TGCAGTGCTAGTGTACTAGCGGGGAGCGCAGATACGCAGTATTTT.